This TCR beta chain was captured in a study of vaccination effects on CD4 cells after COVID-19. Study information: Two-dose BNT162b2 or mRNA-1273 vaccination was given to participants.

This CDR3 comprises 13 residues. The ends were cut back, 4 bases at V and 6 bases at J, with 7 bases in the middle. Germline-derived CDR1 and CDR2 are MNHEY and SVGAGI. The method was immunoSEQ multiplex PCR; TCRdb's version includes in-frame clones alone and lacks a portion of them. Found here are 50,000 to 75,000 clones, roughly 80% of them singletons; the top ten hold approximately 3%. Worth noting for this clone: What it binds is unknown.

Between days 9 and 10 of culture, CD4+ T cells were separated out. The rearrangement links TRBV6-5 to TRBJ1-6, with D hard to call. This TCR was recovered from a human donor who received a COVID-19 vaccine. The sample in question was CD4+ T cells from PBMCs cultured without peptide, obtained before COVID-19 vaccination. The CDR3 DNA follows: TGTGCCAGCAGTTTCGGAATTAATTCACCCCTCCACTTT. Amino acids: CASSFGINSPLHF.